Each of the 9 T cell receptor beta chains below was sequenced from the same sample in a study of blood T cell repertoires in COVID-19. The protocol was immunoSEQ multiplex PCR, while the TCRdb copy is restricted to in-frame clones and leaves out a portion. The sample holds nearly 15,000 clones; around 77% are singletons and the top ten take around 13%. Source material: peripheral blood. The source is a human donor in a cohort sampled during active COVID-19.

This clone has just a few counts. The V gene is TRBV19, the J gene TRBJ2-3; TRBD1 might be the D (6 bases). From germline, CDR1 is LNHDA and CDR2 SQIVND (reference sequence). The CDR3 covers 15 residues. V lost 1 base, J lost 4 bases, and 12 bases lay in between. Here the CDR3 DNA reads TGTGCCAGTAGTATAGCCGGAGCAGGGGCAGATACGCAGTATTTT. This codes for CASSIAGAGADTQYF.

This clone was observed a handful of times. The chain is built from TRBV5-1 and TRBJ1-1; a weak D match, TRBD1 (6 bases). The CDR3 covers 14 residues. The V gene lost 5 bases and the J gene lost 0 bases, with 11 bases spanning the gap. Germline-derived CDR1 and CDR2 are SGHRS and YFSETQ. Here the CDR3 reads CASRGQGMNTEAFF. As DNA, the CDR3 is TGCGCCAGCAGGGGTCAGGGGATGAACACTGAAGCTTTCTTT.

The V and J genes are TRBV7-3 and TRBJ1-6, with TRBD1 identical over 7 bases. From germline, CDR1 is SGHTA and CDR2 FQGTGA. The V gene end was trimmed by 5 bases and the J gene end by 10 bases; junction bases not matched to a gene: 8. CDR3 length equals 14 residues. The CDR3 DNA is TGTGCCAGCAGCCTAGACAGGGAGAGGTCACCCCTCCACTTT. This sequence encodes CASSLDRERSPLHF.

The J gene is TRBJ2-1, the V gene TRBV21-1; no DNA check was done on the table's D call, TRBD2. TRBV21-1 represents a pseudogene. CDR3 length equals 17 residues. CDR3 in amino acids: CASSKREKLTLRNEQFF. The DNA for the CDR3 is TGTGCCAGCAGCAAAAGGGAGAAGCTGACTTTACGCAATGAGCAGTTCTTC.

This clone was seen a single time. The V call is TRBV4-3, the J call TRBJ1-6, with D maybe TRBD1 (5 bases). Germline assignment: CDR1 LGHNA and CDR2 YSLEER. V was cut by 1 base and J by 10 bases, with 20 bases left in between. The CDR3 totals 17 residues. The chain's CDR3 is CASSQGSVGQGASPLHF. The CDR3 DNA reads as TGCGCCAGCAGCCAAGGGTCAGTGGGGCAGGGTGCCTCACCCCTCCACTTT.

The chain couples TRBV28 to TRBJ1-6; weak D call: TRBD1 (5 bases). This CDR3 is 15 amino acids long. Trimming removed 7 bases from V and 0 bases from J, with 10 bases in between. Germline values: CDR1 MDHEN, CDR2 SYDVKM. CDR3 coding DNA: TGTGCCAGCACGGGGGGTCGCTCCTATAATTCACCCCTCCACTTT. The encoded protein is CASTGGRSYNSPLHF.

J is TRBJ2-3 and V is TRBV5-4; 9 bases line up with TRBD2. With 5 bases clipped from V and 2 bases from J, the junction kept 6 bases outside the gene matches. CDR3 size: 15 residues. Germline values: CDR1 SGHNT, CDR2 YYREEE (reference sequence). The CDR3 nucleotides read TGTGCCAGCAGTCTTAGGACTAGCGACACAGATACGCAGTATTTT. This gives the protein CASSLRTSDTDTQYF.

This rearrangement joins TRBV5-4 to TRBJ1-4; D not certain. CDR3 length: 15 residues. The germline V gene has CDR1 SGHNT and CDR2 YYREEE (reference sequence). V was trimmed by 4 bases and J by 2 bases, leaving 12 bases between them. The CDR3 bases are TGTGCCAGCAGCCTCGGGGAAACCACTAATGAAAAACTGTTTTTT. It codes for CASSLGETTNEKLFF.

This clone rates as large. V gene TRBV7-9 combines with J gene TRBJ2-7; the match to TRBD1 covers 7 bases. Germline V lookup: CDR1 SEHNR, CDR2 FQNEAQ (reference sequence). V gave up 2 bases and J gave up 1 base; unmatched junction bases: 8. There are 16 residues in the CDR3. The CDR3 protein is CASSLFEGARSYEQYF. CDR3 bases: TGTGCCAGCAGCTTATTTGAGGGGGCGAGATCCTACGAGCAGTACTTC.